Detailed here is one T cell receptor (beta chain). Using its own MiXCR run on the RACE reads, TCRdb lists one record per CDR3 protein. The repertoire holds more than 250,000 distinct CDR3 sequences, with roughly 8% as singletons. The data belong to a study of human T cells and chemical hapten exposure. The sample's time point: pre-sensitization, week 0. Treatment: therapeutic diphenylcyclopropenone sensitization with weekly scalp DPC. Investigators collected blood before applying each patch test. The sample in question was whole blood, obtained in connection with sensitization to the hapten diphenylcyclopropenone (DPC). The receptor was derived from a man younger than 35 with alopecia areata. Some clones in this sample may be carry-over from other donors' samples.

The CDR3 is CASSPQTATEAFF. CDR3 nucleotides: TGTGCCAGCAGCCCTCAGACAGCCACTGAAGCTTTCTTT. V is TRBV14 and J is TRBJ1-1, with D maybe TRBD1 (5 bases). The CDR3 is made up of 13 amino acids. The V end was cut by 4 bases, the J end by 4 bases, with 10 bases between. Looked up from germline, CDR1 is SGHDN and CDR2 is FVKESK.